This T cell receptor beta chain was sequenced in a study of blood T cell repertoires in COVID-19. The repertoire was sequenced with immunoSEQ multiplex PCR; TCRdb's copy has only in-frame clones and lacks some. The repertoire holds approximately 200,000 clones, with roughly four fifths as singletons. The CDR3 spans 15 residues. The germline V and J ends were trimmed by 3 bases and 0 bases, with 9 bases remaining between them. Germline V gene data show CDR1 as MNHNS and CDR2 as SASEGT. Sequencing was done on a sample of PBMCs or T cells enriched from blood (not recorded which). The rearrangement links TRBV6-1 to TRBJ1-3; D is ambiguous. The receptor was isolated from a man between 35 and 55 years old who had recovered from COVID-19. CDR3 DNA sequence: TGTGCCAGCAGTGATGACGCAGGCTCTGGAAACACCATATATTTT. Protein product: CASSDDAGSGNTIYF.